The 12 T cell receptor beta chains presented below share a single source sample, sequenced in a study of T cell repertoires in cytomegalovirus infection. Antigens of these TCRs are unknown. TCRdb re-called the reads through MiXCR, storing one row per CDR3 protein. The profile covers around 710,000 distinct CDR3 sequences, with around 29% appearing a single time and around 14% taken by the ten largest. Here the sequenced sample was cultured CD8+ T cells from PBMCs, taken from culture after CMV antigen stimulation. The receptors come from a human donor in good health (CMV status not recorded). Some clones in this sample may be carry-over from other donors' samples.

This clonotype came up many times. The V and J genes are TRBV12-3 or TRBV12-4 and TRBJ2-5; TRBD2 matches at 9 bases. Trimming took 2 bases from V and 1 from J; bases not matched to a gene: 5. This CDR3 has 16 residues. The CDR3 nucleotides read TGTGCCAGCAGTTTATGGCTAGCGGGGCTCCAAGAGACCCAGTACTTC. Encoded protein: CASSLWLAGLQETQYF.

This clonotype was found a few times. J is TRBJ2-1 and V is TRBV12-3 or TRBV12-4, with D tentatively TRBD1 (6 bases). The CDR3 length is 17 residues. V lost 2 bases and J lost 3, with 17 bases in between. CDR3 nucleotide sequence: TGTGCCAGCAGTTTATCCAGGGGTTCGGGTCTCTACAATGAGCAGTTCTTC. Translation: CASSLSRGSGLYNEQFF.

The rearrangement uses TRBV2 and TRBJ2-3, with a possible D match to TRBD2 (6 bases). Trimming removed 1 base at V and 0 bases at J, with 8 bases between. The V gene's germline CDR1 is SNHLY and CDR2 FYNNEI. The CDR3 has 15 residues. Here the CDR3 DNA reads TGTGCCAGCAGTGAAGATGCGGGGAGCACAGATACGCAGTATTTT. This encodes CASSEDAGSTDTQYF.

This CDR3 is CASSSWGERSSEAFF. The CDR3 coding sequence is TGTGCCAGCAGCTCTTGGGGCGAGAGATCGTCTGAAGCTTTCTTT. The genes are TRBV9 and TRBJ1-1; weak D call: TRBD1 (5 bases). V was cut by 4 bases and J by 6 bases, with 19 bases left in between. This CDR3 region has 15 residues. Germline V lookup: CDR1 SGDLS, CDR2 YYNGEE. The full variable domain, with the rest looked up from reference TRBV9 and TRBJ1-1, is DSGVTQTPKHLITATGQRVTLRCSPRSGDLSVYWYQQSLDQGLQFLIQYYNGEERAKGNILERFSAQQFPDLHSELNLSSLELGDSALYFCASSSWGERSSEAFFGQGTRLTVV.

With respect to this clonotype: Since the CDR3 does not end with the conserved phenylalanine or tryptophan, this likely comes from a read error. The V call is TRBV12-3 or TRBV12-4, the J call TRBJ2-3, with D hard to call. The ends were cut back, 6 bases at V and 5 bases at J, with 6 bases in the middle. The CDR3 length is 11 residues. CDR3 nucleotide sequence: TGTGCCAGCAGCTACGAAGATACGCAGTATTCT. As protein: CASSYEDTQYS.

The V gene is TRBV12-3 or TRBV12-4, the J gene TRBJ2-2; 7 nucleotides align to TRBD1. Unmatched junction bases numbered 15, after V lost 4 bases and J lost 16 bases. The CDR3 loop spans 14 amino acids. The CDR3 is CASSSSRGLLNRFF. The DNA of the CDR3 is TGTGCCAGCAGTTCGAGTAGGGGGCTCCTTAATCGGTTTTTT.

This clonotype has a count of ten or more. This chain joins TRBV6-1 and TRBJ1-2; D perhaps matches TRBD1 (6 bases). Germline V gene data show CDR1 as MNHNS and CDR2 as SASEGT. CDR3 size: 14 residues. Trimming removed 8 bases from V and 3 bases from J, with 16 bases in between. CDR3 protein: CASQFLSGDYGYTF. Written as DNA, the CDR3 is TGTGCCAGCCAATTCTTGTCAGGGGACTATGGCTACACCTTC.

The rearrangement links TRBV4-3 to TRBJ2-1; D is possibly TRBD1 (6 bases). With 0 bases removed from V and 10 bases from J, the gap between germline ends came to 16 bases. CDR1 and CDR2 (germline): LGHNA, YSLEER. The CDR3 runs 15 residues. The CDR3 DNA reads as TGCGCCAGCAGCCAAGATGGCTGGACAGACATAGAGCAGTTCTTC. Translation gives CASSQDGWTDIEQFF.

This chain joins TRBV7-6 and TRBJ2-5; the D call may be TRBD1 or TRBD2 (5 bases each). Trimming took off 4 bases at V and 5 bases at J, with 17 bases between the two ends. The CDR3 runs to 15 residues. Germline CDR1 SGHVS, CDR2 FNYEAQ. DNA for the CDR3: TGTGCCAGCAGCTCCCTCGGACATACTAGGGAGACCCAGTACTTC. Protein: CASSSLGHTRETQYF. The full variable domain, with the rest looked up from reference TRBV7-6 and TRBJ2-5, is GAGVSQSPRYKVTKRGQDVALRCDPISGHVSLYWYRQALGQGPEFLTYFNYEAQQDKSGLPNDRFSAERPEGSISTLTIQRTEQRDSAMYRCASSSLGHTRETQYFGPGTRLLVL.

The rearrangement uses TRBV27 and TRBJ1-5; the D gene is possibly TRBD1 (5 bases). This CDR3 contains 14 residues. Germline CDR1 is MNHEY and CDR2 is SMNVEV (reference sequence). The V gene lost 8 bases and the J gene lost 7 bases, with 18 bases spanning the gap. CDR3 sequence (DNA): TGTGCCAGCCGTGGGGCAGGGTCGGGGCAGCCCCAGCATTTT. Translated, it gives CASRGAGSGQPQHF.

This chain uses TRBV15 with TRBJ2-5; 7 bases fit TRBD1. J was trimmed by 5 bases and V by 0 bases; bases with no gene match: 6. The CDR3 has 15 residues. Germline V gives CDR1 LNHNV, CDR2 YYDKDF (reference sequence). CDR3 protein: CATSRDFTGDETQYF. The CDR3 bases are TGTGCCACCAGCAGAGACTTCACAGGGGACGAGACCCAGTACTTC.

The gene calls are TRBV19 and TRBJ2-1, with TRBD2 matching over 10 bases. There are 15 residues in the CDR3. After removal of 7 bases from V and 3 bases from J, the junction contained 6 bases not matched to a gene. Looked up from germline, CDR1 is LNHDA and CDR2 is SQIVND (reference sequence). The CDR3 DNA is TGTGCCAGTACCGTAGCGGGGGGAGACTACAATGAGCAGTTCTTC. The encoded protein is CASTVAGGDYNEQFF. Variable domain in full (rest from reference TRBV19 and TRBJ2-1): DGGITQSPKYLFRKEGQNVTLSCEQNLNHDAMYWYRQDPGQGLRLIYYSQIVNDFQKGDIAEGYSVSREKKESFPLTVTSAQKNPTAFYLCASTVAGGDYNEQFFGPGTRLTVL.